This T cell receptor (beta chain) originates from a study of blood T cells in healthy people across ages. Then a second PCR, running roughly 7 to 12 cycles, was carried out with a sample-barcoded 5' primer and a J-beta primer mix. TCRdb passed the 5' RACE reads through MiXCR, listing each CDR3 protein once. Of 730,000 or so distinct CDR3 sequences listed, approximately 43% are singletons. This clonotype has more than one count but fewer than ten. Per germline, CDR1 SNHLY and CDR2 FYNNEI. The CDR3 extends over 13 amino acids. Trimming stripped 3 bases from V and 7 bases from J, with 7 bases between. The genes are TRBV2 and TRBJ1-6; D may be TRBD1 (5 bases). Sequenced sample: blood. The receptor's source is a woman aged 55-70 years in good health. CDR3 sequence reads: CASSDGANSPLHF. In DNA, the CDR3 is TGTGCCAGCAGTGACGGGGCAAATTCACCCCTCCACTTT. Filled out from reference TRBV2 and TRBJ1-6, the complete variable domain reads EPEVTQTPSHQVTQMGQEVILRCVPISNHLYFYWYRQILGQKVEFLVSFYNNEISEKSEIFDDQFSVERPDGSNFTLKIRSTKLEDSAMYFCASSDGANSPLHFGNGTRLTVT.